A selection of T cell receptor beta chains follows, all from one sample in a study of cytomegalovirus exposure and HLA in healthy donors. Some clones are missing from TCRdb's copy, which holds only in-frame ones; the method was immunoSEQ multiplex PCR. The sample's table shows around 100,000 clones. The sample consisted of PBMCs. Receptor source: a young man in good health and CMV-seronegative. Each CDR3 is given with its conserved first and last residue. The D gene is left open where the match is weak.

CASSETGWRTPLHF | TGTGCCAGCAGTGAGACAGGGTGGAGGACACCCCTCCACTTT | TRBD1 | TRBJ1-6 | TRBV25-1
CASSRTSGRAYEQYF | TGTGCCAGCAGCCGGACTAGCGGCCGGGCTTACGAGCAGTACTTC | TRBD2 | TRBJ2-7 | TRBV7-6
CASSVTKQASGNTIYF | TGTGCCAGCAGCGTAACGAAACAGGCCTCTGGAAACACCATATATTTT | NA | TRBJ1-3 | TRBV9
CASSGLGGTEAFF | TGTGCCAGCAGTGGCTTAGGGGGCACTGAAGCTTTCTTT | NA | TRBJ1-1 | TRBV6-5
CASSAGLAKNIQYF | TGTGCCAGCAGCGCGGGACTAGCCAAAAACATTCAGTACTTC | NA | TRBJ2-4 | TRBV7-2
CASSLGGGSGNTIYF | TGTGCCAGCAGCTTAGGTGGGGGGTCTGGAAACACCATATATTTT | NA | TRBJ1-3 | TRBV7-2
CASIFERGASLNTGELFF | TGTGCCAGCATTTTCGAGCGGGGGGCGAGCCTAAACACCGGGGAGCTGTTTTTT | TRBD2 | TRBJ2-2 | TRBV2
CASMYDRGYNSPLHF | TGTGCCAGCATGTACGACAGGGGTTATAATTCACCCCTCCACTTT | TRBD1 | TRBJ1-6 | TRBV2
CASSAVEGGTEAFF | TGTGCCAGCAGCGCGGTCGAGGGAGGCACTGAAGCTTTCTTT | NA | TRBJ1-1 | TRBV7-3
CASSLRGQGVNEQFF | TGTGCCAGCAGCTTACGGGGACAGGGGGTCAATGAGCAGTTCTTC | TRBD1 | TRBJ2-1 | TRBV7-3
CASRDLGLAGGVYQETQYF | TGTGCCAGCAGAGATTTGGGACTAGCGGGGGGGGTGTACCAAGAGACCCAGTACTTC | TRBD2 | TRBJ2-5 | TRBV7-2
CASSRQGKLGQETQYF | TGTGCCAGCAGCCGACAGGGGAAGCTGGGCCAAGAGACCCAGTACTTC | TRBD1 | TRBJ2-5 | TRBV11-1
CASSEALREAYEQYF | TGTGCCAGCAGTGAAGCGCTTAGGGAGGCGTACGAGCAGTACTTC | NA | TRBJ2-7 | TRBV6-1
CASSVAGLAGATEQFF | TGTGCCAGCAGCGTAGCTGGACTAGCGGGGGCTACTGAGCAGTTCTTC | TRBD2 | TRBJ2-1 | TRBV9
CASSNGLAGTDTQYF | TGTGCCAGCAGCAACGGACTAGCGGGAACAGATACGCAGTATTTT | TRBD2 | TRBJ2-3 | TRBV5-6
CASSPPGTGYNEQFF | TGTGCCAGCTCACCACCGGGCACAGGCTACAATGAGCAGTTCTTC | NA | TRBJ2-1 | TRBV18
CASSLVAGVSLSYDTQYF | TGTGCCAGCAGCTTAGTAGCGGGGGTGTCTTTAAGTTATGATACGCAGTATTTT | TRBD2 | TRBJ2-3 | TRBV7-2
CASSLLLAGLYEQYF | TGTGCCAGCAGCTTATTACTAGCGGGCCTCTACGAGCAGTACTTC | TRBD2 | TRBJ2-7 | TRBV11-2
CASSQDRPIVPYEQYF | TGCGCCAGCAGCCAAGACCGCCCGATAGTACCCTACGAGCAGTACTTC | NA | TRBJ2-7 | TRBV4-1
CASSVAGVLGGQAEKLFF | TGTGCCAGCAGCGTTGCCGGGGTTTTGGGGGGGCAGGCTGAAAAACTGTTTTTT | NA | TRBJ1-4 | TRBV4-2
CSVHTHTLDRGDEAFF | TGCAGCGTTCATACGCACACCCTTGACAGGGGGGATGAAGCTTTCTTT | TRBD1 | TRBJ1-1 | TRBV29-1
CASSSVLFQETQYF | TGTGCCAGCAGCTCCGTCCTTTTCCAAGAGACCCAGTACTTC | NA | TRBJ2-5 | TRBV11-1
CASSFYAIEQYF | TGTGCCAGCAGTTTTTACGCGATCGAGCAGTACTTC | NA | TRBJ2-7 | TRBV28
CATGQGSGNTIYF | TGTGCCACCGGACAGGGGTCTGGAAACACCATATATTTT | TRBD1 | TRBJ1-3 | TRBV19
CASSPGSLKDVETQYF | TGTGCCAGCAGCCCGGGGTCGTTAAAAGACGTCGAGACCCAGTACTTC | NA | TRBJ2-5 | TRBV7-9
CASRSDTGGEALHF | TGTGCCAGCAGGTCAGATACAGGGGGTGAGGCCCTCCACTTT | TRBD1 | TRBJ1-6 | TRBV6-5
CASSLRTGGNTEAFF | TGTGCCAGCAGTTTAAGAACAGGGGGGAACACTGAAGCTTTCTTT | TRBD1 | TRBJ1-1 | TRBV27
CASSFAGTGDGTYEQYF | TGTGCCAGCAGCTTCGCCGGGACAGGGGATGGGACCTACGAGCAGTACTTC | TRBD1 | TRBJ2-7 | TRBV5-6